A single T cell receptor (beta chain) is shown here with its context. What this receptor recognizes is not known. The record has no base qualities; no much larger clone is one base away. These data originate in a study of beta chain features in type 1 diabetes (dated by TCRdb to 2016 to 2019). In the study overall: Mean age, gender distribution, total cell number and subset yield did not differ between patients and healthy donors. A total of around 110,000,000 sorted cells were examined across all samples, and RNA yield correlated strongly with the number of cells per subset. In the study, TCRB repertoires of sorted circulating CD4+ T cell subsets from recently diagnosed type 1 diabetes patients were compared with those of matched healthy donors. Regulatory and stem cell-like memory subsets were isolated from only 8 patients and roughly 8 healthy donors, whereas naive and central memory subsets came from all 30 or so donors.

All of the isolated RNA was reverse transcribed with the High Capacity cDNA Reverse Transcription Kit, so expressed TCRB transcripts were sequenced. Deep immunoSEQ sequencing was performed on naive, central memory and regulatory T cell samples, with an average of roughly 3.3 million total reads per sample. Sorted cells were lysed in RLT buffer and RNA was extracted with DNase-treated RNeasy Micro or Mini kits, depending on cell number. To prevent cross-contamination, every cell subset was processed on its own, while patient and healthy donor samples were processed together. The immunoSEQ multiplex PCR was used to amplify TCRB sequences from cDNA, generating 87-bp fragments that spanned the CDR3 region. Amplicons were sequenced on the Illumina HiSeq platform. Per the source publication's procedure: PCR bias was computationally corrected using synthetic template baselines, reads within Hamming distance 2 were collapsed, and singletons that could not be merged were discarded. Reads were aligned against IMGT so that V, D and J genes, CDR3 length and insertions or deletions at six rearrangement sites could be assigned. Within each subset, clonotype counts were normalized to sorted cell number, and only after that were true diversity and Gini coefficients computed with the tcR R package. Repertoire sharing was quantified using the overlap coefficient calculated on TCRB nucleotide sequences. As a proxy for the pre-selection repertoire, out-of-frame TCRB sequences from naive cells were analyzed. As stored in TCRdb, this immuneACCESS dataset retains in-frame rearrangements with V and J assigned. A fraction of the clones does not appear; measured against another copy, unresolved V genes explain less than half of the discrepancy, and the remainder lacks a known reason. That table is the source of V, J and clone size, and D and trimming were worked out from the DNA. Recorded for this sample are 200,000 to 250,000 clones; roughly 14% of them occurred a single time. The ten largest make up about 0.03% of the sample.

Inclusive of the bounding cysteine and phenylalanine, the CDR3 is 16 residues long. Only the CDR3 DNA is retained, 48 bases long and in frame from the first base. As encoded in the germline V gene (reference sequence), CDR1 is SEHNR while CDR2 is FQNEAQ. Ends trimmed: V by 5 bases, J by 4 bases; bases unmatched to a gene: 10. Each donor gave one peripheral blood draw, averaging approximately 110 mL, which was collected into heparinised tubes. Naive, central memory, regulatory and stem cell-like memory CD4+ T cells were sorted on a BD FACSAria II using a panel including CD45RO, CCR7, CD25, CD127, CD95 and CD27. A purity above 95% was achieved for all sorted populations. PBMCs were isolated immediately by Lymphoprep density gradient centrifugation and stained directly without culture. So that batch effects would be minimized, each experiment stained and sorted samples in pairs, pairing one healthy donor with one patient.

On the study overall, not on this receptor specifically: Naive, central memory and regulatory TCRB repertoires appeared more similar among patients than among healthy donors. Type 1 diabetes patients showed a moderate but significant shortening of TCRB CDR3 length in all four CD4+ subsets. Shorter templates might have been favored by PCR, but patient and control samples were amplified and corrected together, so both groups would have been affected equally by any skew. Because cDNA was sequenced instead of genomic DNA, highly expressing activated cells could be over-represented, though the groups showed no difference in activation or CD3 levels. Because small numbers of individuals were included in the HLA sub-analyses, any influence of HLA type on TCRB rearrangement was left unresolved. Patients with type 1 diabetes made fewer insertions and deleted more nucleotides at VDJ recombination sites, implying thymic rearrangement abnormalities.

The clonotype comes from a woman aged 40 to 50 in good health. The rearranged chain carries TRBV7-9 and TRBJ2-1; 8 middle bases align to TRBD2. Sequencing was done on a sample of naive CD4+ T cells from blood. What this sample's cell subset or site label stands for: true naive CD4+ T cells. The CDR3 here reads CASSAQAGAEYNEQFF. The DNA sequence is given as TGTGCCAGCAGCGCCCAAGCGGGGGCCGAATACAATGAGCAGTTCTTC.